This T cell receptor (beta chain) was retrieved from a study of immune evolution from preneoplasia to lung adenocarcinoma. Trimming took 3 bases from V and 3 from J, leaving 6 bases between them. Germline V gene data show CDR1 as SGHNT and CDR2 as YENEEA. CDR3 size: 13 residues. Patients had resection in Japan or China between about 2014 and 2018. The data were produced by immunoSEQ multiplex PCR, yet TCRdb's version contains in-frame clones alone and is incomplete. Among approximately 5,300 clones listed, roughly 77% were seen once. Input material: FFPE adjacent normal lung tissue. The chain uses TRBV11-3 and TRBJ2-1, with no clear D. The receptor was isolated from a person aged 55-80 years with lung adenocarcinoma. DNA for the CDR3: TGTGCCAGCAGCTTGAACAGCTACAATGAGCAGTTCTTC. Amino acid sequence: CASSLNSYNEQFF. Variable domain in full (rest from reference TRBV11-3 and TRBJ2-1): EAGVVQSPRYKIIEKKQPVAFWCNPISGHNTLYWYLQNLGQGPELLIRYENEEAVDDSQLPKDRFSAERLKGVDSTLKIQPAELGDSAVYLCASSLNSYNEQFFGPGTRLTVL.